The subject of this entry is one T cell receptor (beta chain). In the original processing: Amplification with reference gene primers provided the estimates of nucleated cell counts. Assay: immunoSEQ multiplex PCR; the TCRdb copy retains only in-frame clones and omits some. Clone size and V and J calls were adopted from that table, with D and trimming inferred from the DNA. Of around 160,000 clones listed, around 89% were seen once; the top ten hold roughly 3.1%. The germline V and J ends were trimmed by 0 bases and 3 bases, with 13 bases remaining between them. Germline CDR1 reads LGHDT; CDR2 reads YNNKEL (reference sequence). The CDR3 contains 16 residues. The data originate from a study of blood T cell repertoires in COVID-19. Study details: From T cells, B-cell-depleted T cells, or PBMCs came the material, which was cDNA or gDNA.

The chain links TRBV3-1 (or the pseudogene TRBV3-2) to TRBJ2-3, with a possible D match to TRBD1 (6 bases). The sample comprised peripheral blood. The sequence was obtained from a man aged 55-75 years with acute or convalescent COVID-19. The CDR3 bases are TGTGCCAGCAGCCAAGATCAGGGGATGGGAACAGATACGCAGTATTTT. Its protein product is CASSQDQGMGTDTQYF.